The 8 T cell receptor beta chains in this list originate from one sample, sequenced in a study of cytomegalovirus exposure and HLA in healthy donors. Researchers ran the PCR with 60 Vbeta and 13 Jbeta primers. The data were produced by immunoSEQ multiplex PCR, yet TCRdb's version contains in-frame clones alone and is incomplete. The sample has approximately 150,000 clones; roughly 85% are singletons. Sequencing input: PBMCs. These receptors were obtained from a woman aged 25-40 years in good health and CMV-seronegative.

This chain links TRBV7-9 with TRBJ1-2; 7 bases fit TRBD1. Germline V gene sequence: CDR1 SEHNR, CDR2 FQNEAQ (reference sequence). The V segment lost 4 bases and the J segment 1 base; nucleotides outside the gene matches: 6. This CDR3 contains 15 residues. CDR3 residues: CASSSAGQLNYGYTF. The DNA of the CDR3 is TGTGCCAGCAGCTCAGCGGGACAGCTTAACTATGGCTACACCTTC.

V gene TRBV5-5 combines with J gene TRBJ1-2; 7 bases map to TRBD1. The V gene's germline CDR1 is SGHKS and CDR2 YYEKEE (reference sequence). V lost 5 bases, J lost 4 bases, and 11 bases stayed unmatched. The CDR3 consists of 15 residues. CDR3 DNA sequence: TGTGCCAGCAGTCCTCCGACAGGGCGAGGCTATGGCTACACCTTC. It translates to CASSPPTGRGYGYTF.

This rearrangement joins TRBV7-2 to TRBJ1-2; D is unresolved. Trimming removed 5 bases from V and 4 bases from J, with 11 bases in between. CDR1 SGHTA and CDR2 FQGNSA come from the germline V gene. CDR3 length: 13 residues. The CDR3 DNA reads TGTGCCAGCAGCCCCGGACTCGCCTATGGCTACACCTTC. This encodes CASSPGLAYGYTF.

The rearrangement joins TRBV29-1 to TRBJ1-5; 8 positions agree with TRBD1. Germline CDR1 and CDR2: SQVTM and ANQGSEA. CDR3 size: 14 residues. V gave up 6 bases and J gave up 4 bases; unmatched junction bases: 8. The CDR3: CSVPGQGMNQPQHF. CDR3 coding DNA: TGCAGCGTACCCGGACAGGGTATGAATCAGCCCCAGCATTTT. The full variable domain, in which reference TRBV29-1 and TRBJ1-5 provide the parts outside the CDR3, is SAVISQKPSRDICQRGTSLTIQCQVDSQVTMMFWYRQQPGQSLTLIATANQGSEATYESGFVIDKFPISRPNLTFSTLTVSNMSPEDSSIYLCSVPGQGMNQPQHFGDGTRLSIL.

This clone showed up just a few times. The J gene is TRBJ2-2, the V gene TRBV10-2; 8 bases match TRBD2. V shed 8 bases and J 4 bases; nucleotides not matched to a gene: 21. The CDR3 length is 19 residues. The germline V gene has CDR1 WSHSY and CDR2 SAAADI. The CDR3 bases are TGCGCCAGCTTTAGTCAGGCCGGGACTAGACACGTAGCCACCGGGGAGCTGTTTTTT. Translating gives CASFSQAGTRHVATGELFF.

The chain combines TRBV2 with TRBJ1-1; D ambiguous. Germline CDR1 SNHLY, CDR2 FYNNEI. The CDR3 consists of 16 residues. Between the trimmed V and J ends, which lost 7 bases and 0 bases, there was a span of 18 bases. The CDR3 protein is CASILRGKAMNTEAFF. CDR3 nucleotides: TGTGCCAGCATTCTACGCGGAAAAGCCATGAACACTGAAGCTTTCTTT.

CDR3 sequence reads: CATSRASGRGTQYF. The CDR3 bases are TGTGCCACCAGCAGGGCTAGCGGGAGAGGGACCCAGTACTTC. This sequence joins TRBV15 and TRBJ2-5; TRBD2 matches 10 bases. CDR1 is LNHNV, CDR2 YYDKDF, per germline (reference sequence). This CDR3 spans 14 amino acids. V lost 3 bases to trimming and J lost 7 bases; unmatched junction nucleotides: 5.

V is TRBV10-3 and J is TRBJ2-2, with 14 bases aligning to TRBD2. This CDR3 is 15 amino acids long. V gave up 4 bases and J gave up 7 bases; unmatched junction bases: 2. Germline V gene data show CDR1 as ENHRY and CDR2 as SYGVKD. The CDR3 DNA follows: TGTGCCATCAGTGGGGGACTAGCGGGGGTCGGGGAGCTGTTTTTT. Translating gives CAISGGLAGVGELFF.